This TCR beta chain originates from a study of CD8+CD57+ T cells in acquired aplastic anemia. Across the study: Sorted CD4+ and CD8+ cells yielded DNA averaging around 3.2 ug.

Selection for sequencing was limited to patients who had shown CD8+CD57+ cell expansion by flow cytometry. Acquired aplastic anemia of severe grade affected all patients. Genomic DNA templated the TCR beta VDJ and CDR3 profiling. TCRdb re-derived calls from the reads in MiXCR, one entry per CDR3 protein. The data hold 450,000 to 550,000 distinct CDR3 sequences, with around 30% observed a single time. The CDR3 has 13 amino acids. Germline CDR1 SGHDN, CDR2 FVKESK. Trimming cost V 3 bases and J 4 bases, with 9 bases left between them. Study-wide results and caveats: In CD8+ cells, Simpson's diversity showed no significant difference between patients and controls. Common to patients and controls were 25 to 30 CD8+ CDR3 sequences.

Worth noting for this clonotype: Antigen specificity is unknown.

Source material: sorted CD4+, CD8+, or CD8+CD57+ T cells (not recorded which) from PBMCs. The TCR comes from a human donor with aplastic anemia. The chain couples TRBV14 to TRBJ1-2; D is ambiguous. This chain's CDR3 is CASSHRVSYGYTF. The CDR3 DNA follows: TGTGCCAGCAGCCATCGGGTCTCCTATGGCTACACCTTC.